This TCR beta chain was sequenced during a study of CD8+ T cells in alopecia areata. The overall study: Scalp area affected, as a percentage, set the severity score of treated patients.

Germline-derived CDR1 and CDR2 are SQVTM and ANQGSEA. This CDR3 spans 13 amino acids. With 6 bases removed from V and 3 bases from J, the gap between germline ends came to 11 bases. Extraction of RNA preceded its reverse transcription into cDNA, which served as the sequencing template. TCRdb keeps only in-frame clones here, not all; method: immunoSEQ multiplex PCR. Here the sample spans roughly 210,000 clones, around two fifths being singletons. The treatment here: oral pan-JAK inhibitor, 5-10 mg twice daily. Lesional scalp tissue (obtained by punch biopsy) and peripheral blood were collected from alopecia areata patients.

The sequence came from a human donor with alopecia areata. Sequenced here: CD4+ T cells sorted from blood, sampled between weeks 36 and 40, from a patient treated with tofacitinib. The J gene is TRBJ1-4, the V gene TRBV29-1; D perhaps matches TRBD1 (6 bases). The CDR3 nucleotides read TGCAGCGTGGGCAGGGGATCTAATGAAAAACTGTTTTTT. It translates to CSVGRGSNEKLFF.